This TCR beta chain came from a study of Ad26.COV2.S vaccination and SARS-CoV-2 variants. Libraries were prepared by immunoSEQ multiplex PCR; TCRdb keeps only in-frame clonotypes and omits some of them. The table lists some 45,000 clones, approximately 80% of them singletons. With 1 base clipped from V and 4 bases from J, the junction kept 16 bases outside the gene matches. Germline assignment: CDR1 LGHDT and CDR2 YNNKEL (reference sequence). CDR3 length: 19 residues. The rearrangement links TRBV3-1 (or the pseudogene TRBV3-2) to TRBJ2-1; TRBD1 matches 7 bases. Here the sequenced sample was peripheral blood, taken after recovery from COVID-19. The origin of this receptor is a human donor who had recovered from COVID-19. Here the CDR3 reads CASSQVNPLQGSRYNEQFF. In nucleotides, the CDR3 is TGTGCCAGCAGCCAAGTCAACCCCTTACAGGGGTCTCGGTACAATGAGCAGTTCTTC.